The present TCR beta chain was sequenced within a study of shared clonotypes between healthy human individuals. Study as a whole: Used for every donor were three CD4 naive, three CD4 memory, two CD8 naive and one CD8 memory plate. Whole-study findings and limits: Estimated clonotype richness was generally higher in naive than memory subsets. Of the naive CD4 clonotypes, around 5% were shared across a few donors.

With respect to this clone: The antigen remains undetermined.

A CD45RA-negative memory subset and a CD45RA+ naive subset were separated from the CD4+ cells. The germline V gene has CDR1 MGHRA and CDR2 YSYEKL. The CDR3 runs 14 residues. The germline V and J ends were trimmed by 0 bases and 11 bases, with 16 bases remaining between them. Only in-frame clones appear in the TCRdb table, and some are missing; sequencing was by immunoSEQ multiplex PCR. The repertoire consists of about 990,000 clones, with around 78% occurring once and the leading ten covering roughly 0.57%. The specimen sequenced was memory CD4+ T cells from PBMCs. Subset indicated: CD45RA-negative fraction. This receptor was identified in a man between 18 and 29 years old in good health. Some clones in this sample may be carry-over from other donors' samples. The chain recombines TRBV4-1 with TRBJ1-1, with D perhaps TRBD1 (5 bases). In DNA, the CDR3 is TGCGCCAGCAGCCAAGATGGGGGTGGGGTAGCGGCTTTCTTT. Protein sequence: CASSQDGGGVAAFF.